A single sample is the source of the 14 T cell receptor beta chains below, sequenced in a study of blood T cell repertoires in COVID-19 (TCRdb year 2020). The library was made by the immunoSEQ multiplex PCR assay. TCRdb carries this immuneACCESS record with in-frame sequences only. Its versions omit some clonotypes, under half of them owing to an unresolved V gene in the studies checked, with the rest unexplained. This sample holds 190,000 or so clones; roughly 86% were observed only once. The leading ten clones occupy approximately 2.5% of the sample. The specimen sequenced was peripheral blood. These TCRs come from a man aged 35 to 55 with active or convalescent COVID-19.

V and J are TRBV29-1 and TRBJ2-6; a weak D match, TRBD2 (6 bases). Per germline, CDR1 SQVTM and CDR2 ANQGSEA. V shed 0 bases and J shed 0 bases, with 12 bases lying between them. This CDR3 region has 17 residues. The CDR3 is CSVEDLRRVSGANVLTF. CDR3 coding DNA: TGCAGCGTTGAAGATCTTCGGAGGGTCTCTGGGGCCAACGTCCTGACTTTC.

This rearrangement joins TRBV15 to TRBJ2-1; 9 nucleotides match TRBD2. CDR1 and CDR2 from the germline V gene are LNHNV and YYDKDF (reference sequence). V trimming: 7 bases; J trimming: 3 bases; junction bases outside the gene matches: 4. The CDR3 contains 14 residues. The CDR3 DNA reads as TGTGCCACCACTAAGCGGGGGGACTACAATGAGCAGTTCTTC. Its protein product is CATTKRGDYNEQFF.

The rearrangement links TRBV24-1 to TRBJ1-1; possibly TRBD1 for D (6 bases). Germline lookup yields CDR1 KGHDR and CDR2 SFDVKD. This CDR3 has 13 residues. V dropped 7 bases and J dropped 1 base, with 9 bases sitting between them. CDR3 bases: TGTGCCACCAGCTTGGGACAGAACACTGAAGCTTTCTTT. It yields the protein CATSLGQNTEAFF.

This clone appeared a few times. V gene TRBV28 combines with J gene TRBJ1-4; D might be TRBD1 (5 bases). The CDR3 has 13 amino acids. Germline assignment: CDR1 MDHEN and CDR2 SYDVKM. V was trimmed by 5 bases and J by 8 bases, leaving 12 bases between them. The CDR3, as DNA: TGTGCCAGCAGTAGCGGGGGTGCCGAAAAACTGTTTTTT. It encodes CASSSGGAEKLFF.

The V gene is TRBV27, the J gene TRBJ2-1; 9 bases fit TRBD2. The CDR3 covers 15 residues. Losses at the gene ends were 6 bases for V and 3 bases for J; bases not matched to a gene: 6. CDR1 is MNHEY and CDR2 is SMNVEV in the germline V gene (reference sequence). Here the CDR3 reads CASRGPSGDYNEQFF. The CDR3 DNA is TGTGCCAGCAGGGGACCTAGCGGGGACTACAATGAGCAGTTCTTC.

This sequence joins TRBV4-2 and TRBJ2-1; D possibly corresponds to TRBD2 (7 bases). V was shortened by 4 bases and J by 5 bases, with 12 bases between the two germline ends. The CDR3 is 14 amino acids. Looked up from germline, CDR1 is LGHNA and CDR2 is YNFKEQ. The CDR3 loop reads CASSRSGDNNEQFF. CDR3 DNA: TGTGCCAGCAGCCGAAGCGGGGACAACAATGAGCAGTTCTTC.

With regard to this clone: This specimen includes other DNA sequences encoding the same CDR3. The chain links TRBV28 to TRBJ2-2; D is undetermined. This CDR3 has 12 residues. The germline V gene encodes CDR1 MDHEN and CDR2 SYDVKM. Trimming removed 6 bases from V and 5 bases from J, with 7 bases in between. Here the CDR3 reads CASSLRTGELFF. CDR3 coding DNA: TGTGCCAGCAGCCTGCGAACCGGGGAGCTGTTTTTT.

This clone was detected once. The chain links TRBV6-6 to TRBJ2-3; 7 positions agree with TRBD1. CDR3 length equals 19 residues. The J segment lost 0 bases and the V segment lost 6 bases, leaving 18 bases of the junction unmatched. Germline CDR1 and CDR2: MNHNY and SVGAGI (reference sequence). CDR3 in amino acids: CASSSADREKTYSTDTQYF. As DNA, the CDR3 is TGTGCCAGCAGCTCCGCTGACAGGGAAAAAACCTATAGCACAGATACGCAGTATTTT.

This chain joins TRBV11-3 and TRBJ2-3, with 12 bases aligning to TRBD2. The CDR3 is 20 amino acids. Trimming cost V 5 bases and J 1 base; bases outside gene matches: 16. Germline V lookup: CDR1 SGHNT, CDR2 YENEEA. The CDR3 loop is CASSARLAGETFSGTDTQYF. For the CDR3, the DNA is TGTGCCAGCAGCGCCCGACTAGCGGGGGAAACTTTTTCGGGCACAGATACGCAGTATTTT.

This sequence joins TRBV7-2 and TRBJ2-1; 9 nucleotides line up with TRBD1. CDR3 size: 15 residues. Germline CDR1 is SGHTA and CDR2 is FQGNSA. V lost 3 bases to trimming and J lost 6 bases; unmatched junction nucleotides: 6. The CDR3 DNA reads TGTGCCAGCAGCTTGGGGACAGGGTTTAGCAATGAGCAGTTCTTC. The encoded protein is CASSLGTGFSNEQFF.

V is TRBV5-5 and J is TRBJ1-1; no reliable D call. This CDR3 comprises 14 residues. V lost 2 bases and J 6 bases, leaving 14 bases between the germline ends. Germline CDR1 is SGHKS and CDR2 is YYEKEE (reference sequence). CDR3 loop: CASSFGEWRPEAFF. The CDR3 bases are TGTGCCAGCAGCTTCGGGGAGTGGCGCCCTGAAGCTTTCTTT.

The CDR3 DNA follows: TGCGCCAGCAGACCCGACTCGACCTACGAGCAGTACTTC. Its protein is CASRPDSTYEQYF. This chain joins TRBV5-1 and TRBJ2-7; D is undetermined. The V gene lost 5 bases and the J gene lost 2 bases, with 11 bases spanning the gap. Germline CDR1 reads SGHRS; CDR2 reads YFSETQ. The CDR3 is 13 residues long.

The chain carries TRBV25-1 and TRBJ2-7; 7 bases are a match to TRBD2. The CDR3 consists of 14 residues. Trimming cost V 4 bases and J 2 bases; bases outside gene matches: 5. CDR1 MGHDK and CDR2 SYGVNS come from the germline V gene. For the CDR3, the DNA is TGTGCCAGCAGTGGAGCGGGGTCCACCTACGAGCAGTACTTC. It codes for CASSGAGSTYEQYF.

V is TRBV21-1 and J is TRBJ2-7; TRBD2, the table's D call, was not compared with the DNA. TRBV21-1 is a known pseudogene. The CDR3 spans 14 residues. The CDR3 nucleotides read TGTGCCAGCAGCGCCCGGCCAGTTCGGGAGGAGCAGTACTTC. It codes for CASSARPVREEQYF.